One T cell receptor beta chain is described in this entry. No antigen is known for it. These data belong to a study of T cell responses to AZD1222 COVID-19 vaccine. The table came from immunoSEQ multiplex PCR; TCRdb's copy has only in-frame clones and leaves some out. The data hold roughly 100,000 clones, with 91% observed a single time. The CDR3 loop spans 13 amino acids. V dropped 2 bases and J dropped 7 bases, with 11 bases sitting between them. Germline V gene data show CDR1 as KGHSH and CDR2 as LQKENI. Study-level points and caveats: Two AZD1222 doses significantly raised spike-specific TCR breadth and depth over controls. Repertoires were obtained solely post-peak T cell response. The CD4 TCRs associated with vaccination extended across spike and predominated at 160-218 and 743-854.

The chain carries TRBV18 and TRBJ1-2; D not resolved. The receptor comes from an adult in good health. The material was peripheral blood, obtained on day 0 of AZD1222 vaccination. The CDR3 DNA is TGTGCCAGCTCACCAACTCGGTCTTCTGGCTACACCTTC. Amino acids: CASSPTRSSGYTF.